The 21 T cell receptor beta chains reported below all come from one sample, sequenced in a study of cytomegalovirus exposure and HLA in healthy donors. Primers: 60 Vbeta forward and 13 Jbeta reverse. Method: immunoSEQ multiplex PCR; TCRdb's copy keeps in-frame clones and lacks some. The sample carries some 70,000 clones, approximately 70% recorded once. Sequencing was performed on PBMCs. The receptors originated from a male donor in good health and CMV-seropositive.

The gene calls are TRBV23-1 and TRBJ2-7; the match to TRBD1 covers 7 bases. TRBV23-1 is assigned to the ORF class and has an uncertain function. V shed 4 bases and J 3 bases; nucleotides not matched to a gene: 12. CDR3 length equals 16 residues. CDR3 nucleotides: TGCGCCAGCAGTCGCATCAAAGGGACAGCTTACTACGAGCAGTACTTC. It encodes CASSRIKGTAYYEQYF.

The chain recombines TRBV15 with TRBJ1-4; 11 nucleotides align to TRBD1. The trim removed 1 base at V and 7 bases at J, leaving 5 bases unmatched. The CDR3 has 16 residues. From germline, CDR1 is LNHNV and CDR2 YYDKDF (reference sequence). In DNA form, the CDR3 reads TGTGCCACCAGCAGAGTCAAGGGGACAGGGGGTGAAAAACTGTTTTTT. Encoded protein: CATSRVKGTGGEKLFF.

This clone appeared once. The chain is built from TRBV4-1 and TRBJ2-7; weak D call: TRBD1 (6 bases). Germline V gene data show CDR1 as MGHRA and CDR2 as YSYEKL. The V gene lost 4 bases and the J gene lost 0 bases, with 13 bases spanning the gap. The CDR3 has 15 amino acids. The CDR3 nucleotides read TGCGCCAGCAGCCCCGGGCAGGGGCCCTCCTACGAGCAGTACTTC. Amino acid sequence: CASSPGQGPSYEQYF.

Here the CDR3 reads CASSAGVRNSPLHF. In nucleotides, the CDR3 is TGTGCCAGCAGTGCAGGGGTACGTAATTCACCCCTCCACTTT. The rearrangement links TRBV25-1 to TRBJ1-6; D possibly corresponds to TRBD1 (6 bases). Trimming cost V 4 bases and J 6 bases, with 10 bases left between them. Germline CDR1 reads MGHDK; CDR2 reads SYGVNS. The CDR3 runs to 14 residues.

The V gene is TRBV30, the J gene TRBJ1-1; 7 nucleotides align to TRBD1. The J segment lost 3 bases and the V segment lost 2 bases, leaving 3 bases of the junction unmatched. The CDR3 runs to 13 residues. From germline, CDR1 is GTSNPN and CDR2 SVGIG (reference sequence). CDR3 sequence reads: CAWSTQGYTEAFF. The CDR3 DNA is TGTGCCTGGAGTACACAGGGGTACACTGAAGCTTTCTTT.

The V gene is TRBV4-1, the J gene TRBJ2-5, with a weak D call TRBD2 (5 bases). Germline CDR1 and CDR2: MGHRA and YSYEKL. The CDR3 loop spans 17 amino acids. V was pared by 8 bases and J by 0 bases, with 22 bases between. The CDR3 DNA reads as TGCGCCAGCTCCCCGACCCTTTTGCGGGCTTACCAAGAGACCCAGTACTTC. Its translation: CASSPTLLRAYQETQYF.

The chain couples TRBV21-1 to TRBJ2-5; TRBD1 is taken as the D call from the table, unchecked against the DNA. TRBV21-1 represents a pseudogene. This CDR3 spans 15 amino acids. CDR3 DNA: TGTGCCAGCAGCAAAGAGGTCAGGGGATGGGAGACCCAGTACTTC. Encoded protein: CASSKEVRGWETQYF.

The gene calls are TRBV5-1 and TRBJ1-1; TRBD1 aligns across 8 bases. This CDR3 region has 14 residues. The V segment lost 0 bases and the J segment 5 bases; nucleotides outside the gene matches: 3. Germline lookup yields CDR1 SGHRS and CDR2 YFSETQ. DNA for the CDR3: TGCGCCAGCAGCTTGGGACAGGGGTGGACTGAAGCTTTCTTT. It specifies CASSLGQGWTEAFF. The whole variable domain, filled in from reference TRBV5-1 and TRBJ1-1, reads KAGVTQTPRYLIKTRGQQVTLSCSPISGHRSVSWYQQTPGQGLQFLFEYFSETQRNKGNFPGRFSGRQFSNSRSEMNVSTLELGDSALYLCASSLGQGWTEAFFGQGTRLTVV.

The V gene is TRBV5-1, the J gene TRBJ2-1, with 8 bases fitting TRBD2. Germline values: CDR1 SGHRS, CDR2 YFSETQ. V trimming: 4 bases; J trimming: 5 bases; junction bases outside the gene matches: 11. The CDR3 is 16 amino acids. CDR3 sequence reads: CASSPNFAGGHNEQFF. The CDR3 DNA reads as TGCGCCAGCAGCCCAAATTTTGCGGGGGGACACAATGAGCAGTTCTTC. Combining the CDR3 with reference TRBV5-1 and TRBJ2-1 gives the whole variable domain KAGVTQTPRYLIKTRGQQVTLSCSPISGHRSVSWYQQTPGQGLQFLFEYFSETQRNKGNFPGRFSGRQFSNSRSEMNVSTLELGDSALYLCASSPNFAGGHNEQFFGPGTRLTVL.

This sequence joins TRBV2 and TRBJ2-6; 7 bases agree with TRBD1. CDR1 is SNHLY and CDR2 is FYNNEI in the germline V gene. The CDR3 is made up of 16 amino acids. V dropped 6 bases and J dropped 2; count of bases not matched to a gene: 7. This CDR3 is CASSVFTGAGANVLTF. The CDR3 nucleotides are TGTGCCAGCAGCGTTTTTACAGGGGCTGGGGCCAACGTCCTGACTTTC.

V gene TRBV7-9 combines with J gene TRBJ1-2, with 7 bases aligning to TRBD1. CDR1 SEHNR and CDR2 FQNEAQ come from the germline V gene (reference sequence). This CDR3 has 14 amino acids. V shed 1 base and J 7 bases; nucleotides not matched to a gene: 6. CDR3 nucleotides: TGTGCCAGCAGCTTAGAACAGGGGCGGGCTGGCTACACCTTC. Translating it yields CASSLEQGRAGYTF.

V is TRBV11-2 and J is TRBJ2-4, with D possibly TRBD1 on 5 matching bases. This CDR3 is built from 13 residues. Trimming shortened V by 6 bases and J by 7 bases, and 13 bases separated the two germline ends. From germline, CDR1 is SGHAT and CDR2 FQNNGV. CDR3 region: CASRAQAGNIQYF. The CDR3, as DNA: TGTGCCAGCAGGGCCCAGGCAGGGAACATTCAGTACTTC.

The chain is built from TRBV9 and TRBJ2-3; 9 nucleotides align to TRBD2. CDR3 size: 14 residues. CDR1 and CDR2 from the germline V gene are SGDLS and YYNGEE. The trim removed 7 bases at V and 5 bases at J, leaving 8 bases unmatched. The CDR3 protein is CASGTAGGEDTQYF. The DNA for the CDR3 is TGTGCCAGCGGGACGGCGGGAGGGGAAGATACGCAGTATTTT.

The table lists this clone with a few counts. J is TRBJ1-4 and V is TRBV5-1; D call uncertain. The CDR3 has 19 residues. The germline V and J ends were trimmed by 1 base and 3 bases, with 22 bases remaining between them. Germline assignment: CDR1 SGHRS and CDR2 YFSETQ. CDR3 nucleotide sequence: TGCGCCAGCAGCTTGAGCGGCAATAACTTTTTCCGATCTAATGAAAAACTGTTTTTT. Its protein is CASSLSGNNFFRSNEKLFF.

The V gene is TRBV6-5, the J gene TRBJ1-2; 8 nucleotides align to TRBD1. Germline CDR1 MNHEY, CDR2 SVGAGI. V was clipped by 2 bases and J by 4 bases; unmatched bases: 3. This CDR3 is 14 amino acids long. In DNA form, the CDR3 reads TGTGCCAGCAGTTACACCGGGACAGGCTATGGCTACACCTTC. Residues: CASSYTGTGYGYTF.

DNA for the CDR3: TGTGCCAGCAGCGGGGGCAGGGTCTACAGCACAGATACGCAGTATTTT. Translated: CASSGGRVYSTDTQYF. J is TRBJ2-3 and V is TRBV5-5; D is perhaps TRBD1 (6 bases). This CDR3 comprises 16 residues. V lost 4 bases, J lost 0 bases, and 15 bases lay in between. Germline V gene data show CDR1 as SGHKS and CDR2 as YYEKEE (reference sequence).

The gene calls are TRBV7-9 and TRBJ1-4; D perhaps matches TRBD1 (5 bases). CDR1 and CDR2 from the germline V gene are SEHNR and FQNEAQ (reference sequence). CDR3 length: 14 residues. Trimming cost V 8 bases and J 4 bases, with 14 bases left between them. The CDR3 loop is CASATGQGNEKLFF. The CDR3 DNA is TGTGCCAGCGCTACAGGCCAGGGTAATGAAAAACTGTTTTTT.

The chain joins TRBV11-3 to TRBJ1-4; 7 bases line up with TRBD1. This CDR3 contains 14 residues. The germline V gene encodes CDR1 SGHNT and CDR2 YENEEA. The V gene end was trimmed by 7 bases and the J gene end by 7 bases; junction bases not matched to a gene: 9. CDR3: CASTKTGRGEKLFF. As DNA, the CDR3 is TGTGCCAGCACCAAGACAGGGCGTGGTGAAAAACTGTTTTTT.

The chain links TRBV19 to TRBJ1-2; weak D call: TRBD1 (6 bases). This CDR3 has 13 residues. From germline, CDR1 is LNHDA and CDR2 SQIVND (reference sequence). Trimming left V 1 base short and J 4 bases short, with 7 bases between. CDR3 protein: CASSIGTVYGYTF. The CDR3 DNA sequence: TGTGCCAGTAGTATAGGGACAGTCTATGGCTACACCTTC.

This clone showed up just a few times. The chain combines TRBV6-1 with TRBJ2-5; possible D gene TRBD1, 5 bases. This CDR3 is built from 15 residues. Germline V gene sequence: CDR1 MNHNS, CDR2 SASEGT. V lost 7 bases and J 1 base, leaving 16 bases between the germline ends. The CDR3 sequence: CASTRNWGPQETQYF. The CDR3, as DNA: TGTGCCAGCACCCGAAACTGGGGCCCCCAAGAGACCCAGTACTTC.

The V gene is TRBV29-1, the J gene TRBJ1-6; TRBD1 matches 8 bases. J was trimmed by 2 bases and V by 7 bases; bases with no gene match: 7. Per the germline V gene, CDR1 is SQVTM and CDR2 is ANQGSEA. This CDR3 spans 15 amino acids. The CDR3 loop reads CSATLTGAYNSPLHF. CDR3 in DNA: TGCAGCGCCACATTGACAGGGGCCTATAATTCACCCCTCCACTTT. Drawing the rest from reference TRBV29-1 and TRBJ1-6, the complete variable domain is SAVISQKPSRDICQRGTSLTIQCQVDSQVTMMFWYRQQPGQSLTLIATANQGSEATYESGFVIDKFPISRPNLTFSTLTVSNMSPEDSSIYLCSATLTGAYNSPLHFGNGTRLTVT.